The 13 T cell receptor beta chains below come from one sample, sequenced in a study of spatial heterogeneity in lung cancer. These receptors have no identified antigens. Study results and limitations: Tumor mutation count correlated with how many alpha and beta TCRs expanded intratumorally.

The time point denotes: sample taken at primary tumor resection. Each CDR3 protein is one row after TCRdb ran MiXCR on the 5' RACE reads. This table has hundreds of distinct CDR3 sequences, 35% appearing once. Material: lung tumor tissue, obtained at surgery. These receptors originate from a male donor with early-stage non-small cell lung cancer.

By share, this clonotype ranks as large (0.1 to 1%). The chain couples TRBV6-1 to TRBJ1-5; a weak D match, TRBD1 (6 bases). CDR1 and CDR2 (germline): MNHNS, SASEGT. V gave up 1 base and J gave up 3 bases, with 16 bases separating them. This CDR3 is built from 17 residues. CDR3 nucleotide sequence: TGTGCCAGCAGTGAAGAGCTGGCAGGGGTACTCAATCAGCCCCAGCATTTT. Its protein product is CASSEELAGVLNQPQHF.

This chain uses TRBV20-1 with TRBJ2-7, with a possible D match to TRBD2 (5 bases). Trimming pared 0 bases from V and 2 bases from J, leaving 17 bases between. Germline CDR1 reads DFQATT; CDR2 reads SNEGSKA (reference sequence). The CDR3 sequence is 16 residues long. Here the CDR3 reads CSARDLYGNYPYEQYF. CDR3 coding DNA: TGCAGTGCTAGAGATCTGTACGGGAATTACCCCTACGAGCAGTACTTC.

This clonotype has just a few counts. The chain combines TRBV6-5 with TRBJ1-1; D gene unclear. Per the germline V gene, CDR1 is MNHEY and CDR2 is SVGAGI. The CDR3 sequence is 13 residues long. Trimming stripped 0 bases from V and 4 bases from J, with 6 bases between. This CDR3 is CASSYSEVTEAFF. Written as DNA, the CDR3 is TGTGCCAGCAGTTACTCTGAAGTCACTGAAGCTTTCTTT.

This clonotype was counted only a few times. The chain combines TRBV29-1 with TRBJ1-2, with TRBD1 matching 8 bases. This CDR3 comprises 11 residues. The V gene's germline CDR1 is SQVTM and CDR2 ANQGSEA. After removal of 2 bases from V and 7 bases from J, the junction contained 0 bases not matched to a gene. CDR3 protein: CSVETGGGYTF. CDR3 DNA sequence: TGCAGCGTTGAAACAGGGGGTGGCTACACCTTC.

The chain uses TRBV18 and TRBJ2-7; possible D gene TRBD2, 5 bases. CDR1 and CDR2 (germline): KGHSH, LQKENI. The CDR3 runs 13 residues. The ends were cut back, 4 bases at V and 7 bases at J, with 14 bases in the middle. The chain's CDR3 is CASSLGLNEEQYF. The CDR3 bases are TGTGCCAGCTCACTCGGACTGAACGAAGAGCAGTACTTC.

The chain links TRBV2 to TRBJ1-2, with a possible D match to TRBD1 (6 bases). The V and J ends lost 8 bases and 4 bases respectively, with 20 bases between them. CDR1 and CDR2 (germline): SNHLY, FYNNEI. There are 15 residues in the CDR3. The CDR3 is CASHFWTEGIYGYTF. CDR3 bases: TGTGCCAGCCACTTTTGGACAGAGGGTATCTATGGCTACACCTTC.

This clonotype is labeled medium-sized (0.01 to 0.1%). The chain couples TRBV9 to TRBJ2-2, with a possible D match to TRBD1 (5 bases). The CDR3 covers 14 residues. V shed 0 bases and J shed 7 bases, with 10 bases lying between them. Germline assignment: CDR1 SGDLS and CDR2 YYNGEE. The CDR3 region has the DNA TGTGCCAGCAGCGTAGTGCAGGGTAGCGGGGAGCTGTTTTTT. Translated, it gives CASSVVQGSGELFF.

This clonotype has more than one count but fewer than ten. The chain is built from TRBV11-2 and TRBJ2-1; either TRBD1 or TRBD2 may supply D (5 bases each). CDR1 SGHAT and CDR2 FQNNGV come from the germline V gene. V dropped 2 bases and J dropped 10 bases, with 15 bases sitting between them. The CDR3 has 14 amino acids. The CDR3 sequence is CASSLFGTRREQFF. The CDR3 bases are TGTGCCAGCAGCTTATTTGGGACCCGGAGGGAGCAGTTCTTC.

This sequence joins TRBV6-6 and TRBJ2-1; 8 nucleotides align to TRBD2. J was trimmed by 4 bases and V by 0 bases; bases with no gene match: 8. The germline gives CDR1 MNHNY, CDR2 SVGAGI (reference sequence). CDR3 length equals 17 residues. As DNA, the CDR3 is TGTGCCAGCAGTTACTCGAGAGGCGGGGGGAGGTACAATGAGCAGTTCTTC. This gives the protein CASSYSRGGGRYNEQFF.

The CDR3 reads CASSLLAGASYEQYF. CDR3 DNA sequence: TGTGCCAGCAGTCTACTAGCGGGAGCTTCCTACGAGCAGTACTTC. The chain has TRBV6-5 and TRBJ2-7; TRBD2 matches at 11 bases. V lost 5 bases to trimming and J lost 1 base; unmatched junction nucleotides: 4. CDR1 and CDR2 from the germline V gene are MNHEY and SVGAGI. The CDR3 consists of 15 residues.

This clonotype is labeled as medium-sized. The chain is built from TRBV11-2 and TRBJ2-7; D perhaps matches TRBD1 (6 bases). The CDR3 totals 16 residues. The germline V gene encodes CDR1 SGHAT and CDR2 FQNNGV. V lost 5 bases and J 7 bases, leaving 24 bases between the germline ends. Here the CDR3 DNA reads TGTGCCAGCAGCCGGGACACCCTCTCGTTCTGGAGGGAGCAGTACTTC. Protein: CASSRDTLSFWREQYF.

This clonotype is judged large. CDR3 sequence: CASSLGGRGQPQHF. Written as DNA, the CDR3 is TGCGCCAGCAGCTTAGGAGGGCGCGGGCAGCCCCAGCATTTT. This sequence joins TRBV5-1 and TRBJ1-5; D is uncertain. Germline CDR1 SGHRS, CDR2 YFSETQ. The CDR3 sequence is 14 residues long. Trimming left V 2 bases short and J 7 bases short, with 13 bases between. Drawing the rest from reference TRBV5-1 and TRBJ1-5, the complete variable domain is KAGVTQTPRYLIKTRGQQVTLSCSPISGHRSVSWYQQTPGQGLQFLFEYFSETQRNKGNFPGRFSGRQFSNSRSEMNVSTLELGDSALYLCASSLGGRGQPQHFGDGTRLSIL.

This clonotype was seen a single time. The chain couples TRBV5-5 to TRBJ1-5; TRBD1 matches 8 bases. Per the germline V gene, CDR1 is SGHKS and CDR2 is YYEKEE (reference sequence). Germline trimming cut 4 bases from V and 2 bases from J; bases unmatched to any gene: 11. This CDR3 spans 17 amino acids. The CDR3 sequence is CASSLRRGGQGNQPQHF. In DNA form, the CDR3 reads TGTGCCAGCAGCCTACGTAGGGGGGGACAGGGCAATCAGCCCCAGCATTTT.